A single T cell receptor (beta chain) is shown here with its context. Its antigen is currently unknown. CDR1 LNHDA and CDR2 SQIVND come from the germline V gene (reference sequence). The CDR3 extends over 13 amino acids. V lost 10 bases and J lost 7; bases outside the gene matches: 10. The entry originates in a study of T cell responses to AZD1222 COVID-19 vaccine. Notes on the study in general: Repertoire sampling was restricted to post-peak T cell response timepoints. Unmutated regions of variants are reportedly targeted by nearly half of spike-specific TCRs. Spike-wide coverage was observed for vaccine-associated CD4 TCRs, with dominant responses at 160-218 and 743-854.

The protocol was immunoSEQ multiplex PCR, while the TCRdb copy is restricted to in-frame clones and leaves out a portion. The table lists roughly 130,000 clones, about 90% of them singletons, with over 6.5% in the top ten. The specimen was peripheral blood, collected on day 0 of AZD1222 vaccination. The receptor was derived from an adult in good health. This chain uses TRBV19 with TRBJ1-2; 9 bases are shared with TRBD1. CDR3 in amino acids: CATQGQGNSGYTF. In nucleotides, the CDR3 is TGTGCCACACAGGGACAGGGTAATTCTGGCTACACCTTC.